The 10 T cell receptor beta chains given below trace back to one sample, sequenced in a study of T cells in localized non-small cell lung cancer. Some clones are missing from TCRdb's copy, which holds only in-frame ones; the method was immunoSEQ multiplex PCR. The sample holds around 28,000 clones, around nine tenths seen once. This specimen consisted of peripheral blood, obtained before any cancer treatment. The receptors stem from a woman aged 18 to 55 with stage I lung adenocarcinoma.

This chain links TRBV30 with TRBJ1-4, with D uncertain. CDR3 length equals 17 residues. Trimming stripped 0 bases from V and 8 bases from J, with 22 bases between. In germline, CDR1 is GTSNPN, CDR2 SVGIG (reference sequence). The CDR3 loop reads CAWSVPPGRPSTEKLFF. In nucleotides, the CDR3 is TGTGCCTGGAGTGTACCCCCAGGAAGGCCTTCCACGGAAAAACTGTTTTTT.

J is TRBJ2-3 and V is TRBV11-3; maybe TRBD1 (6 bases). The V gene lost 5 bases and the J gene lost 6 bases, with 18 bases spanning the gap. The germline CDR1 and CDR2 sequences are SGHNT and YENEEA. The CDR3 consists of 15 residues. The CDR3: CASSPQGLGVDTQYF. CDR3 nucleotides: TGTGCCAGCAGCCCACAGGGTCTGGGTGTTGATACGCAGTATTTT.

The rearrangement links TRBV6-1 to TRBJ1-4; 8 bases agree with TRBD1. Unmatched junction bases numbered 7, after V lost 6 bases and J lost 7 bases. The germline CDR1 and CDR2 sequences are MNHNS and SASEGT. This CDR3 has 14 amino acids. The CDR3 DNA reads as TGTGCCAGCAGAAGGACAGGGCTGTCTGAAAAACTGTTTTTT. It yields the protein CASRRTGLSEKLFF.

The CDR3 sequence is CASRPGANQPQHF. The CDR3 DNA reads TGTGCCAGCAGACCTGGTGCGAATCAGCCCCAGCATTTT. The rearrangement joins TRBV28 to TRBJ1-5, with D unresolved. Germline loops: CDR1 MDHEN, CDR2 SYDVKM. The CDR3 runs 13 residues. V was cut by 6 bases and J by 4 bases, with 10 bases left in between. The variable domain in full, with the rest retrieved from reference TRBV28 and TRBJ1-5, is DVKVTQSSRYLVKRTGEKVFLECVQDMDHENMFWYRQDPGLGLRLIYFSYDVKMKEKGDIPEGYSVSREKKERFSLILESASTNQTSMYLCASRPGANQPQHFGDGTRLSIL.

The CDR3 here is CASSSGLANYGYTF. The CDR3 DNA follows: TGTGCCAGCTCATCAGGGCTGGCTAACTATGGCTACACCTTC. The chain combines TRBV18 with TRBJ1-2, with TRBD1 as a possible D gene (5 bases). Germline assignment: CDR1 KGHSH and CDR2 LQKENI. V was trimmed by 5 bases and J by 0 bases, leaving 10 bases between them. The CDR3 is 14 residues long.

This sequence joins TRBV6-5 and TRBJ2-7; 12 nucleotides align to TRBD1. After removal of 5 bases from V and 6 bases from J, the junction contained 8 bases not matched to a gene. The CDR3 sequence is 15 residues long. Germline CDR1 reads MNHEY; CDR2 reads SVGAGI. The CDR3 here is CASSKPGQGAGEQYF. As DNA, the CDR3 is TGTGCCAGCAGTAAACCGGGACAGGGGGCTGGCGAGCAGTACTTC.

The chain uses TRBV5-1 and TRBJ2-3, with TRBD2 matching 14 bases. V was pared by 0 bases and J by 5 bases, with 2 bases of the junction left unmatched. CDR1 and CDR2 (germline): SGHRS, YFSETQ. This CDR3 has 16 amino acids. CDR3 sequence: CASSLDGTSGGDTQYF. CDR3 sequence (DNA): TGCGCCAGCAGCTTGGACGGGACTAGCGGGGGAGATACGCAGTATTTT.

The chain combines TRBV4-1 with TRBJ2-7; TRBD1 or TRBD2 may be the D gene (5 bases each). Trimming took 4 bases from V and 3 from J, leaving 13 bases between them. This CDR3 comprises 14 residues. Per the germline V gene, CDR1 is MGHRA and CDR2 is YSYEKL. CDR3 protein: CASSPWDGFYEQYF. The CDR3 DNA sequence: TGCGCCAGCAGCCCCTGGGACGGGTTCTACGAGCAGTACTTC.

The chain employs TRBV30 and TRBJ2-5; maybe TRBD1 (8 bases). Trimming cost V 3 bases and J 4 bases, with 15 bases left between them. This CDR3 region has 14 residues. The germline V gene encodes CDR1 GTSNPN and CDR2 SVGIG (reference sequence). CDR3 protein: CAWRNTGGGETQYF. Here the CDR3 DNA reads TGTGCCTGGAGGAACACAGGGGGGGGAGAGACCCAGTACTTC.

In DNA form, the CDR3 reads TGTGCCAGCAGCGTCACTGGAGGGGGGGACACAGATACGCAGTATTTT. This gives the protein CASSVTGGGDTDTQYF. The J gene is TRBJ2-3, the V gene TRBV9; D is possibly TRBD2 (7 bases). V lost 2 bases, J lost 2 bases, and 15 bases lay in between. CDR3 length: 16 residues. Germline lookup yields CDR1 SGDLS and CDR2 YYNGEE.